Sequencing of this T cell receptor (beta chain) was carried out in a study of Graves' ophthalmopathy and Graves' hyperthyroidism. Study results and caveats: Appearing in blood as well were most expanded thyroid clonotypes above 0.001 frequency. In predicting ophthalmopathy progression, the model reached roughly 69% sensitivity and 72.22% specificity. Using a 13-signature model, the authors split ophthalmopathy from stable hyperthyroidism, with around 85% sensitivity and around 84% specificity.

The sequenced template was RNA, covering the TCR beta CDR3 region. The authors performed first-round RT-PCR with HTBI primers and then a second-round multiplex PCR. TCRdb fed the multiplex PCR reads into MiXCR, producing one record per CDR3 protein. The table records 660,000 or so distinct CDR3 sequences, just over 40% of them present only once. CDR1 and CDR2 (germline): SQVTM, ANQGSEA. V gave up 4 bases and J gave up 7 bases; unmatched junction bases: 5. The CDR3 runs to 14 residues. Regarding this clonotype: What it binds is not known.

Other autoimmune diseases, uncontrolled infections, pregnancy and lactation each led to patient exclusion. This chain connects TRBV29-1 to TRBJ2-5; 14 bases are shared with TRBD2. The TCR sequence derives from an adult man with Graves' ophthalmopathy. The sample consisted of peripheral blood. The CDR3 region has the DNA TGCAGCGTTGGACTAGCGGGGGGGGCGAGGACCCAGTACTTC. Amino acid sequence: CSVGLAGGARTQYF.